Below are 22 T cell receptor beta chains sequenced from a single sample in a study of OX40 agonist ivuxolimab in advanced cancers. Sequenced by immunoSEQ multiplex PCR; TCRdb stores in-frame clones only, minus some. The table includes tens of thousands of clones, 75% to 90% detected once. The specimen comprised CD4+ or CD8+ T cells sorted from blood, sampled in a trial of the OX40 agonist ivuxolimab. These receptors were obtained from an adult with an advanced solid tumor such as melanoma, head and neck, liver or kidney cancer.

In its sample, this clone was seen a few times. The chain combines TRBV5-6 with TRBJ2-7; no clear D gene. The CDR3 has 13 residues. Trimming cost V 0 bases and J 4 bases, with 8 bases left between them. Germline loops: CDR1 SGHDT, CDR2 YYEEEE. The CDR3 sequence: CASSLGVRYEQYF. The CDR3 DNA reads TGTGCCAGCAGCTTGGGCGTAAGGTACGAGCAGTACTTC.

V is TRBV5-1 and J is TRBJ1-1, with D possibly TRBD1 on 6 matching bases. Germline CDR1 reads SGHRS; CDR2 reads YFSETQ. The V and J ends lost 3 bases and 5 bases respectively, with 11 bases between them. The CDR3 has 13 residues. The CDR3 is CASSYRVGTEAFF. The CDR3 region has the DNA TGCGCCAGCAGCTACAGGGTGGGGACTGAAGCTTTCTTT.

Concerning this clone: One junction end disagrees with the germline gene, perhaps due to a read error. This CDR3 reads CASGLSYEQYF. CDR3 DNA sequence: TGTGCCAGCGGTTTATCGTACGAGCAGTACTTC. V and J are TRBV27 and TRBJ2-7; D uncertain. CDR3 length equals 11 residues. Germline CDR1 MNHEY, CDR2 SMNVEV (reference sequence).

The rearrangement uses TRBV4-1 and TRBJ2-7, with TRBD1 identical over 9 bases. The V gene's germline CDR1 is MGHRA and CDR2 YSYEKL. J lost 5 bases, V lost 3 bases, and 5 bases had no gene match. The CDR3 sequence is 14 residues long. The DNA of the CDR3 is TGCGCCAGCAGCCAGAACAGGGGGCTAGACGAGCAGTACTTC. Amino acids: CASSQNRGLDEQYF.

The rearrangement uses TRBV4-1 and TRBJ2-7; 11 positions match TRBD1. V shed 1 base, J shed 1 base, and the junction held 6 bases outside the gene matches. From germline, CDR1 is MGHRA and CDR2 YSYEKL. The CDR3 is 17 amino acids. The CDR3 DNA reads as TGCGCCAGCAGCCAAGTATACGGGACAGGGGGATCCTACGAGCAGTACTTC. Translated: CASSQVYGTGGSYEQYF.

The chain employs TRBV27 and TRBJ2-3, with 7 bases matching TRBD1. After removal of 6 bases from V and 8 bases from J, the junction contained 14 bases not matched to a gene. This CDR3 is 15 amino acids long. From germline, CDR1 is MNHEY and CDR2 SMNVEV (reference sequence). CDR3 sequence: CASRLGQAPQVTQYF. DNA for the CDR3: TGTGCCAGCAGACTCGGACAGGCCCCTCAAGTTACGCAGTATTTT.

The CDR3 bases are TGTGCCAGCAGTTACAGTTCGGGGGGGAATCGCGACGAGCAGTACTTC. Residues: CASSYSSGGNRDEQYF. The chain combines TRBV6-5 with TRBJ2-7; TRBD2 matches at 8 bases. V shed 2 bases and J 5 bases; nucleotides not matched to a gene: 11. The CDR3 length is 16 residues. Germline V gene lookup returns CDR1 MNHEY and CDR2 SVGAGI.

This clone has only one observation. The chain combines TRBV30 with TRBJ2-2; 9 bases agree with TRBD2. The CDR3 is made up of 17 amino acids. Germline CDR1 reads GTSNPN; CDR2 reads SVGIG (reference sequence). V shed 7 bases and J 6 bases; nucleotides not matched to a gene: 18. The CDR3 sequence: CASRSIITREGPGELFF. The CDR3 coding sequence is TGTGCCTCCCGATCGATCATCACGCGGGAGGGCCCCGGGGAGCTGTTTTTT.

This clone has only one observation. This chain's CDR3 is CASSVGGSSGNTIYF. CDR3 DNA sequence: TGTGCCAGCAGCGTTGGGGGGTCTTCTGGAAACACCATATATTTT. The chain carries TRBV9 and TRBJ1-3; the D gene is possibly TRBD1 (5 bases). The V end lost 2 bases, the J end lost 1 base, and 10 bases lay between the germline ends. The CDR3 is 15 amino acids. CDR1 and CDR2 (germline): SGDLS, YYNGEE.

V gene TRBV7-9 combines with J gene TRBJ1-2; no definite D call. The CDR3 is made up of 15 amino acids. Per the germline V gene, CDR1 is SEHNR and CDR2 is FQNEAQ (reference sequence). The ends were cut back, 3 bases at V and 0 bases at J, with 11 bases in the middle. The CDR3 region is CASSLGDHTNYGYTF. The CDR3 region has the DNA TGTGCCAGCAGCTTGGGAGACCATACTAACTATGGCTACACCTTC.

This chain connects TRBV10-3 to TRBJ2-2; 8 positions agree with TRBD1. This CDR3 has 13 amino acids. Looked up from germline, CDR1 is ENHRY and CDR2 is SYGVKD. Trimming at V came to 10 bases and at J to 2 bases, leaving 3 bases not matched to a gene. As DNA, the CDR3 is TGTGCCACCGGGACAGGTAACACCGGGGAGCTGTTTTTT. Its translation: CATGTGNTGELFF.

The rearrangement joins TRBV4-1 to TRBJ1-5, with 10 bases identical to TRBD1. Germline values: CDR1 MGHRA, CDR2 YSYEKL. The CDR3 is 15 amino acids. The junction had 5 bases not matched to a gene; V was cut back by 3 bases and J by 6 bases. This CDR3 reads CASSHRQGASQPQHF. Here the CDR3 DNA reads TGCGCCAGCAGCCACCGACAGGGGGCCAGTCAGCCCCAGCATTTT.

The CDR3 sequence is CATSREGGEIQAFF. CDR3 coding DNA: TGTGCCACCAGCAGAGAGGGCGGGGAGATACAAGCTTTCTTT. The V call is TRBV15, the J call TRBJ1-1; unclear D gene. Trimming took off 0 bases at V and 9 bases at J, with 14 bases between the two ends. CDR1 is LNHNV, CDR2 YYDKDF, per germline (reference sequence). There are 14 residues in the CDR3.

In DNA form, the CDR3 reads TGTGCCTGGAGCCACAGCTACGAGCAGTACTTC. As protein: CAWSHSYEQYF. The genes are TRBV30 and TRBJ2-7; D unresolved. The CDR3 is made up of 11 amino acids. Trimming shortened V by 3 bases and J by 3 bases, and 6 bases separated the two germline ends. In germline, CDR1 is GTSNPN, CDR2 SVGIG (reference sequence).

For the CDR3, the DNA is TGCGCCAGCAGACCCAGGGACGGATCCTACGAGCAGTACTTC. Its protein is CASRPRDGSYEQYF. V is TRBV4-1 and J is TRBJ2-7; D assignment may be TRBD1 or TRBD2 (5 bases each). V lost 6 bases to trimming and J lost 1 base, with 13 bases between them. Germline CDR1 is MGHRA and CDR2 is YSYEKL. There are 14 residues in the CDR3.

This clone was picked up one time. V and J are TRBV5-4 and TRBJ1-6, with 9 bases matching TRBD1. Trimming removed 4 bases from V and 10 bases from J; junction bases left unmatched: 15. From germline, CDR1 is SGHNT and CDR2 YYREEE (reference sequence). There are 17 residues in the CDR3. The CDR3 sequence is CASSPGTGREGKSPLHF. The CDR3, as DNA: TGTGCCAGCAGCCCGGGGACAGGGAGGGAGGGAAAATCACCCCTCCACTTT.

This clone was found a few times. J is TRBJ1-1 and V is TRBV29-1; D is ambiguous. Trimming removed 5 bases from V and 1 base from J, with 11 bases in between. In germline, CDR1 is SQVTM, CDR2 ANQGSEA. There are 13 residues in the CDR3. This CDR3 reads CSVMVKSNTEAFF. DNA of the CDR3: TGCAGCGTTATGGTTAAGTCGAACACTGAAGCTTTCTTT. Full variable domain (missing parts from reference TRBV29-1 and TRBJ1-1): SAVISQKPSRDICQRGTSLTIQCQVDSQVTMMFWYRQQPGQSLTLIATANQGSEATYESGFVIDKFPISRPNLTFSTLTVSNMSPEDSSIYLCSVMVKSNTEAFFGQGTRLTVV.

The J gene is TRBJ1-1, the V gene TRBV2; no definite D call. Deletions cut 7 bases from V and 5 bases from J, with 14 bases between. This CDR3 is 13 amino acids long. Germline values: CDR1 SNHLY, CDR2 FYNNEI. The CDR3 nucleotides are TGTGCCAGCATAGTGGGCAGTCGGACTGAAGCTTTCTTT. Translation gives CASIVGSRTEAFF.

The chain is built from TRBV5-7 and TRBJ2-3; TRBD1 agrees at 9 bases. TRBV5-7 is identified as an open reading frame with a role that is uncertain. CDR3 length: 12 residues. The V gene end was trimmed by 4 bases and the J gene end by 11 bases; junction bases not matched to a gene: 5. The CDR3 is CASSEGTGLQYF. CDR3 coding DNA: TGTGCCAGCAGCGAAGGGACAGGGCTGCAGTATTTT.

The chain joins TRBV27 to TRBJ2-1, with D maybe TRBD1 (6 bases). The germline V gene has CDR1 MNHEY and CDR2 SMNVEV (reference sequence). The CDR3 covers 14 residues. Trimming stripped 2 bases from V and 7 bases from J, with 12 bases between. The CDR3 bases are TGTGCCAGCAGTTTACGAGCACAGGGTAATGAGCAGTTCTTC. It specifies CASSLRAQGNEQFF.

The rearrangement uses TRBV28 and TRBJ2-7; maybe TRBD1 (5 bases). Germline values: CDR1 MDHEN, CDR2 SYDVKM. The CDR3 is 13 residues long. Trimming removed 3 bases at V and 0 bases at J, with 6 bases between. The DNA of the CDR3 is TGTGCCAGCAGTTTTGACAGCTCCTACGAGCAGTACTTC. Its translation: CASSFDSSYEQYF.

J is TRBJ1-1 and V is TRBV6-1, with D perhaps matching TRBD1 (6 bases). V gave up 6 bases and J gave up 1 base, with 15 bases separating them. The length of the CDR3 is 15 residues. The germline CDR1 and CDR2 sequences are MNHNS and SASEGT. In DNA, the CDR3 is TGTGCCAGCAGCATTCTCAGGGGAGGGAACACTGAAGCTTTCTTT. It codes for CASSILRGGNTEAFF.